A single TCR beta chain is shown here with its context. This clonotype was seen a few times. No cognate antigen has been identified for it. No base qualities exist here, and no much larger clone lies one base off it. These data belong to a study of T cell repertoires in aging, cancer and after chemotherapy (dated by TCRdb to between 2018 and 2020). With regard to the full study: The donors fell into six age groups ranging from 30 or younger to 70 or older, and each group had at least three individuals. Healthy donor control TCR repertoires were recorded over several months to years and showed clear clonal overlap across re-sampling. To examine immunoaging and T cell reconstitution after chemotherapy, the study profiled TCR beta repertoires in peripheral blood from healthy donors and cancer patients. The complete dataset included around 8.8 million TCR reads. Alongside approximately 97 healthy donors serving as a reference group, the cohort included approximately 220 cancer patients, of whom some 91 had hematological cancers and about 130 had solid cancers.

Multiplex touch-down PCR with a mixed TRB-A/B primer pool was used to amplify rearranged TRB sequences covering the V, D and J segments. Two consecutive PCR reactions with Phusion HS II polymerase added Illumina adapters and sample indices to the amplicons. Amplicons were gel-purified with the NucleoSpin Gel and PCR Clean-up kit, then checked with Qubit and an Agilent 2100 Bioanalyzer. The libraries were sequenced on an Illumina MiSeq with 600-cycle, single-indexed, paired-end runs. Concerning the study's data processing: Processing of the TRB sequences was carried out with MiXCR versions 2.12 and 3.0.5. Each unique CDR3 nucleotide sequence was treated as one clone, and only productive sequences with two or more reads were kept. The repertoire metrics were Shannon diversity, evenness, clonality (defined as one minus evenness), and alpha-parameterized diversity profiles covering alpha 0 to 5. Generation probabilities of clones in paired pre- and post-chemotherapy samples were computed with the IGoR algorithm. TCRdb cleaned the public reads at Q25 with fastp, built clones with MiXCR and kept in-frame beta chains. CDR3 protein sequences are deduplicated, and each keeps its most common genes and DNA. These V and J calls originate from TCRdb's pipeline instead of the authors' own analysis. The sample includes some 11,000 distinct CDR3 sequences, with 25% to 35% observed a single time. About 1.9% of the sample comes from the top ten.

Genomic DNA extracted from peripheral blood, rather than sorted cells or RNA, was used as the source for amplification of TCR beta rearrangements. What the study reported, not specific to this receptor: Median generation probability increased over the chemotherapy interval in both cancer cohorts, suggesting repertoire reconstitution through rebound thymic output. Declining TCR diversity with age in healthy donors was mainly explained by loss of richness; in cancer patients, loss of evenness also contributed. Untreated patients with hematological or solid cancers showed significantly lower blood TCR diversity and higher clonality than age-matched healthy donors. The authors noted that the repertoire data do not allow conclusions about immunological memory after chemotherapy.

From the cysteine up to the phenylalanine, the CDR3 has a length of 15 residues. Only the CDR3 region is kept as DNA, spanning 45 bases read in frame from base 1. The germline V gene sets CDR1 to SGHRS and CDR2 to YFSETQ. V is cut by 2 bases and J by 0 bases, and the space between the germline ends is 11 bases. The receptor's source is a human donor in good health. This chain is built from TRBV5-1 and TRBJ1-2; no confident D gene assignment can be made. The specimen was blood. The CDR3: CASSFGGEANYGYTF. The DNA is TGCGCCAGCAGCTTTGGCGGGGAAGCTAACTATGGCTACACCTTC.